Described below is a single T cell receptor (beta chain) sequence and its context. Antigen: not known. The V gene's germline CDR1 is ENHRY and CDR2 SYGVKD. The CDR3 runs 14 residues. The germline V and J ends were trimmed by 6 bases and 1 base, with 9 bases remaining between them. PCR employed 60 Vbeta and 13 Jbeta primers. TCRdb's table, derived via immunoSEQ multiplex PCR, lists solely in-frame clones and lacks some. The sample holds 130,000 or so clones; about 80% are singletons and the top ten take 1.2%. Although they were nominally healthy when sampled, donors likely had unrecorded immune exposures. The sample belongs to a study of cytomegalovirus exposure and HLA in healthy donors. About the study: Roughly 80 million unique TCRs from HLA-typed donors made up an early data release.

Regarding the study as a whole: Further analysis was carried out later, and it showed several of the most significant clusters appearing linked to common viral pathogens.

The chain has TRBV10-3 and TRBJ2-2, with D perhaps matching TRBD2 (5 bases). This TCR was recovered from a man aged 45-65 years in good health and CMV-seronegative. The sequencing input was PBMCs. The CDR3 loop reads CAIRAVGNTGELFF. The CDR3 DNA reads TGTGCCATCAGAGCGGTGGGGAACACCGGGGAGCTGTTTTTT.